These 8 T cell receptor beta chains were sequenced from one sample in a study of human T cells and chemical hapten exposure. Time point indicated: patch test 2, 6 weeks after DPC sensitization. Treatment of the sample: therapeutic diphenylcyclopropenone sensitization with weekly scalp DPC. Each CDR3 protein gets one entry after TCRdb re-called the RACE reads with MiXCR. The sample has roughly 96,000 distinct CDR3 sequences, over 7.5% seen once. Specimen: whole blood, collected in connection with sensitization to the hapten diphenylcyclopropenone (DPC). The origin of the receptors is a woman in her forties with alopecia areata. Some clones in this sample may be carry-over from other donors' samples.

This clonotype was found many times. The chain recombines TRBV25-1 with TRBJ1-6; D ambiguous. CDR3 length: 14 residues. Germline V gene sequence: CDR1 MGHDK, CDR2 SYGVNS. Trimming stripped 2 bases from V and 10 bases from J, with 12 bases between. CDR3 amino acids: CASSEAGIRSPLHF. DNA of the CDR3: TGTGCCAGCAGTGAAGCCGGGATACGCTCACCCCTCCACTTT. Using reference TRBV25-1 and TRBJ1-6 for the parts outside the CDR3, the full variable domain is EADIYQTPRYLVIGTGKKITLECSQTMGHDKMYWYQQDPGMELHLIHYSYGVNSTEKGDLSSESTVSRIRTEHFPLTLESARPSHTSQYLCASSEAGIRSPLHFGNGTRLTVT.

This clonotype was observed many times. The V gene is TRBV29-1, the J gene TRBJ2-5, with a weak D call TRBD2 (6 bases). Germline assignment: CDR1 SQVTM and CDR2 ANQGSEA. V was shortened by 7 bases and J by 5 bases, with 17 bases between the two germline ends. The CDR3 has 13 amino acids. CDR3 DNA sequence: TGCAGCGGGGGGAGGATCTTCAGCGAGACCCAGTACTTC. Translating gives CSGGRIFSETQYF.

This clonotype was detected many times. CDR3 sequence: CASSQEAAGPYNEQFF. CDR3 DNA sequence: TGCGCCAGCAGCCAAGAAGCGGCAGGGCCCTACAATGAGCAGTTCTTC. The chain recombines TRBV4-1 with TRBJ2-1; the D gene could be TRBD1 or TRBD2 (5 bases each). The CDR3 length is 16 residues. Trimming pared 0 bases from V and 2 bases from J, leaving 11 bases between. Germline CDR1 is MGHRA and CDR2 is YSYEKL.

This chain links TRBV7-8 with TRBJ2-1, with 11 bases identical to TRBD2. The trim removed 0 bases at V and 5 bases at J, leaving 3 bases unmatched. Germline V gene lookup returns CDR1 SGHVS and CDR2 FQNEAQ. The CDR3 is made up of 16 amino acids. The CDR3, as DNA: TGTGCCAGCAGCTTAGCGACTAGCGGGATTGACAATGAGCAGTTCTTC. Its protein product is CASSLATSGIDNEQFF. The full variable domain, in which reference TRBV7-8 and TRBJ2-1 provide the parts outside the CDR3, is GAGVSQSPRYKVAKRGQDVALRCDPISGHVSLFWYQQALGQGPEFLTYFQNEAQLDKSGLPSDRFFAERPEGSVSTLKIQRTQQEDSAVYLCASSLATSGIDNEQFFGPGTRLTVL.

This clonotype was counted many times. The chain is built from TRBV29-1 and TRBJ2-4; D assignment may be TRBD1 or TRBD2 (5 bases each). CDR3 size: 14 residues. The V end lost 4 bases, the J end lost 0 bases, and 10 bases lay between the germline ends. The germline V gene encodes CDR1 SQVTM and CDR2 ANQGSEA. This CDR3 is CSVAGRGAKNIQYF. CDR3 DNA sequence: TGCAGCGTTGCGGGACGGGGAGCCAAAAACATTCAGTACTTC.

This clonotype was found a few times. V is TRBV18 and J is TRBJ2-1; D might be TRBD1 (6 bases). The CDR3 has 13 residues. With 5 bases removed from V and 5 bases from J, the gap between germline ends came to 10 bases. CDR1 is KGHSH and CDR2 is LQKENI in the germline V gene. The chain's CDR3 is CASSTTGNNEQFF. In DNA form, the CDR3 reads TGTGCCAGCTCAACAACAGGGAACAATGAGCAGTTCTTC.

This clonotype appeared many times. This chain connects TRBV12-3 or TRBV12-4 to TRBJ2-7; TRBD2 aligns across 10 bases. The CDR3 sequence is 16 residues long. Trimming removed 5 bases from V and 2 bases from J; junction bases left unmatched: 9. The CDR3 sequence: CASSPASGGGTYEQYF. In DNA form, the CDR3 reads TGTGCCAGCAGTCCAGCCAGCGGGGGGGGAACCTACGAGCAGTACTTC.

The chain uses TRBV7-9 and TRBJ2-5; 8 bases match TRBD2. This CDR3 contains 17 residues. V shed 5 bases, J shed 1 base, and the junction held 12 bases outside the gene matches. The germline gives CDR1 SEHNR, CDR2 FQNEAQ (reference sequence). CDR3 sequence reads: CASSPTMKREPQETQYF. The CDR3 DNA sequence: TGTGCCAGCAGCCCAACCATGAAGCGGGAGCCCCAAGAGACCCAGTACTTC.